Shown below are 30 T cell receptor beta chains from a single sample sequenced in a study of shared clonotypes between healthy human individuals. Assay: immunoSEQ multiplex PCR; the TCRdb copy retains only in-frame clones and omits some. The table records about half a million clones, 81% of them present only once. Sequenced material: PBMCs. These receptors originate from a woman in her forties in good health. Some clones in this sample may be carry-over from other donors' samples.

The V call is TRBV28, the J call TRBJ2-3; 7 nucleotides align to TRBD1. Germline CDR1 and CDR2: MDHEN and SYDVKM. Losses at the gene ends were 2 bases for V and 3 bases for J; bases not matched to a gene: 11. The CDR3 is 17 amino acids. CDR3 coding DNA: TGTGCCAGCAGTTTAGAGGGGGCCCAACCCCTTACAGATACGCAGTATTTT. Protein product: CASSLEGAQPLTDTQYF.

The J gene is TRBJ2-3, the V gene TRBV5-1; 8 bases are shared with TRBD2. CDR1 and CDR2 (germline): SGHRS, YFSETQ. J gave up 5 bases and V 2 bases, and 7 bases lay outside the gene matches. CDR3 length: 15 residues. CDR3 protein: CASSLAGVVGDTQYF. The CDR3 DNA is TGCGCCAGCAGCTTAGCGGGAGTTGTAGGAGATACGCAGTATTTT.

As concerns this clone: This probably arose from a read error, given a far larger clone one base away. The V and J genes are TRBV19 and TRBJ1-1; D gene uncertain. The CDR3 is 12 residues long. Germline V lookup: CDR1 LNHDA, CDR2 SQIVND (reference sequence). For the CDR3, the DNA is TGTGCCGGTAGTATGGTGAACACTGAAGCTTTCTTT. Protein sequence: CAGSMVNTEAFF.

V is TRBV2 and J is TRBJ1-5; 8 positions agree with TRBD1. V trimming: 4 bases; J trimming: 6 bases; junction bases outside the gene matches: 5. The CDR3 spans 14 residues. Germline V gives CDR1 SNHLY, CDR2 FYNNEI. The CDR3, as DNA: TGTGCCAGCAGTGCCCAGGGGGCCGGTCAGCCCCAGCATTTT. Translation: CASSAQGAGQPQHF. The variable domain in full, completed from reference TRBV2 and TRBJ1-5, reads EPEVTQTPSHQVTQMGQEVILRCVPISNHLYFYWYRQILGQKVEFLVSFYNNEISEKSEIFDDQFSVERPDGSNFTLKIRSTKLEDSAMYFCASSAQGAGQPQHFGDGTRLSIL.

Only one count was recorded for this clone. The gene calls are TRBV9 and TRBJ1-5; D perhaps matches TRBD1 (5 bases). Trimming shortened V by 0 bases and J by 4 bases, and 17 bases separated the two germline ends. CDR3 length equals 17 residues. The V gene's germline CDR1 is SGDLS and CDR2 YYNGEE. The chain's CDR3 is CASSVGGHATVNQPQHF. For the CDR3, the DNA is TGTGCCAGCAGCGTAGGTGGACACGCTACGGTAAATCAGCCCCAGCATTTT.

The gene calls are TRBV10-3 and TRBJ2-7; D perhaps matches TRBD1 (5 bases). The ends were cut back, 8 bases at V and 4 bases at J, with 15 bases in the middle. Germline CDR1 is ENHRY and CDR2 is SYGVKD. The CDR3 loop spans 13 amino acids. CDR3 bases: TGTGCCATCGGGGCAGAGAATAGGTACGAGCAGTACTTC. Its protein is CAIGAENRYEQYF.

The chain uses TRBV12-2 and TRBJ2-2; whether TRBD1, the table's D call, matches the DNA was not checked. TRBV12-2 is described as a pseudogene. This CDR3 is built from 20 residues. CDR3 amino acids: CASRLASGQGPKANTGELFF. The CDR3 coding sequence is TGTGCAAGTCGCTTAGCTTCAGGGCAGGGCCCTAAAGCGAACACCGGGGAGCTGTTTTTT.

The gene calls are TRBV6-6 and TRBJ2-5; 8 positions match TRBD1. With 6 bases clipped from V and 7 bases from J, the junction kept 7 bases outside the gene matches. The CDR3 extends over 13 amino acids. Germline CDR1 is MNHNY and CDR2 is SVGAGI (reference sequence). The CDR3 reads CASSPRGPGTQYF. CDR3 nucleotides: TGTGCCAGCAGCCCCAGGGGGCCGGGGACCCAGTACTTC.

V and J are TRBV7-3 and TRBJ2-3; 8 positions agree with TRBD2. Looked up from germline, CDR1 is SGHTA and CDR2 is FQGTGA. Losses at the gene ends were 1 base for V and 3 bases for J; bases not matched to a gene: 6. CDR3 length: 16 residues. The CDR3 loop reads CASSLMAGGGTDTQYF. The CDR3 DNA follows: TGTGCCAGCAGCTTAATGGCGGGAGGCGGAACAGATACGCAGTATTTT.

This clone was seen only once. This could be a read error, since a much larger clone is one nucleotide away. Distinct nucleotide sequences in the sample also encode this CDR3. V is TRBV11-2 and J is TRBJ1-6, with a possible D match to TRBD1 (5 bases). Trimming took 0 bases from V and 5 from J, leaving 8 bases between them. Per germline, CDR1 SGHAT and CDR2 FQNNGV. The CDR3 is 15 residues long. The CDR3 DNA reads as TGTGCCAGCAGCTTAGACGGACAAGATAATTCACCCCTCCACTTT. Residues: CASSLDGQDNSPLHF. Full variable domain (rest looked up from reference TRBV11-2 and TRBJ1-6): EAGVAQSPRYKIIEKRQSVAFWCNPISGHATLYWYQQILGQGPKLLIQFQNNGVVDDSQLPKDRFSAERLKGVDSTLKIQPAKLEDSAVYLCASSLDGQDNSPLHFGNGTRLTVT.

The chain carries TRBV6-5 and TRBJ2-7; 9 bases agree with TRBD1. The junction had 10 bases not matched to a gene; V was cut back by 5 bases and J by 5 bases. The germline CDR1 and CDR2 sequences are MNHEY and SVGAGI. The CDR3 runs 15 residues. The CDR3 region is CASSRFGQGWDEQYF. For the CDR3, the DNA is TGTGCCAGCAGTAGATTTGGACAGGGGTGGGACGAGCAGTACTTC.

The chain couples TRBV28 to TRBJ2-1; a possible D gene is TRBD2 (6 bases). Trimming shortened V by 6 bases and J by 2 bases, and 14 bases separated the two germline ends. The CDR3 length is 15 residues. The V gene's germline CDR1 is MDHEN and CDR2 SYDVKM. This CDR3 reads CASRPTSRPYNEQFF. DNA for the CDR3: TGTGCCAGCAGACCAACTAGCCGCCCCTACAATGAGCAGTTCTTC.

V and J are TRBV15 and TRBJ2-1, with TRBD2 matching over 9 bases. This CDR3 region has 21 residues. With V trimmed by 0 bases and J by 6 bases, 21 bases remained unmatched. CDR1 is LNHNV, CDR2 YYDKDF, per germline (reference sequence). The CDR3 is CATSRERWGPERAGGGNEQFF. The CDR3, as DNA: TGTGCCACCAGCAGAGAGCGTTGGGGACCCGAACGAGCGGGAGGAGGCAATGAGCAGTTCTTC.

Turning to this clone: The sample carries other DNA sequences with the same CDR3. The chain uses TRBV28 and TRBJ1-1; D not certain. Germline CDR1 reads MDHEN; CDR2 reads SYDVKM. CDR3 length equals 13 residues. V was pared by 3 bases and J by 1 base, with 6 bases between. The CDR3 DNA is TGTGCCAGCAGTTTTAACCAGAACACTGAAGCTTTCTTT. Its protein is CASSFNQNTEAFF.

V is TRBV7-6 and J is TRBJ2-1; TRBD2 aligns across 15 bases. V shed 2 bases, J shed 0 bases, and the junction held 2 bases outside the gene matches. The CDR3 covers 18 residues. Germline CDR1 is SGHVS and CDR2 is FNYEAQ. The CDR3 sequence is CASSLRTSGRASYNEQFF. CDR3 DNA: TGTGCCAGCAGCTTACGGACTAGCGGGAGGGCCTCCTACAATGAGCAGTTCTTC.

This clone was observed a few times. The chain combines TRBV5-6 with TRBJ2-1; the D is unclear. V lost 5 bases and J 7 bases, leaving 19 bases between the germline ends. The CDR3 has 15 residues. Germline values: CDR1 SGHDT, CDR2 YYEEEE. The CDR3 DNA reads TGTGCCAGCAGGTTTCTGACCGAGGATGGGAATGAGCAGTTCTTC. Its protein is CASRFLTEDGNEQFF.

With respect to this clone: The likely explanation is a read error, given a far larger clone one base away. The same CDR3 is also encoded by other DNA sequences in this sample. This CDR3 is CASSPGTETQHF. CDR3 sequence (DNA): TGTGCCAGCAGCCCAGGGACGGAGACCCAGCATTTC. The chain uses TRBV2 and TRBJ1-5, with D possibly TRBD1 on 5 matching bases. CDR1 SNHLY and CDR2 FYNNEI come from the germline V gene. This CDR3 comprises 12 residues.

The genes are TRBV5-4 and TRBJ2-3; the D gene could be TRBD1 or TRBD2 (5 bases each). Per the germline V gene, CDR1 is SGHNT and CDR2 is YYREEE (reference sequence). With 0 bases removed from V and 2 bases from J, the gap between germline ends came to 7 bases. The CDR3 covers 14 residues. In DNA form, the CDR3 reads TGTGCCAGCAGCTTGGTCGGGACCACAGATACGCAGTATTTT. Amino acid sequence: CASSLVGTTDTQYF.

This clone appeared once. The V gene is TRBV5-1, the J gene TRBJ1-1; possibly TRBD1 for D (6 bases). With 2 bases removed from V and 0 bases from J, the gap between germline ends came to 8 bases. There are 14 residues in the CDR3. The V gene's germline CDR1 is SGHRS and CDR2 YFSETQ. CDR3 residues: CASSLGGLNTEAFF. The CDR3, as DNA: TGCGCCAGCAGCTTAGGGGGATTGAACACTGAAGCTTTCTTT.

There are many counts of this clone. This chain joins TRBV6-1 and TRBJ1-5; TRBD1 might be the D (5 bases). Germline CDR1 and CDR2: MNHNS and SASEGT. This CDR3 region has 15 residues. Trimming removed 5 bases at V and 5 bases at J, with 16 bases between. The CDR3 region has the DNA TGTGCCAGCAGTTTAGGCGGCGTGGGGGATCAGCCCCAGCATTTT. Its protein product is CASSLGGVGDQPQHF.

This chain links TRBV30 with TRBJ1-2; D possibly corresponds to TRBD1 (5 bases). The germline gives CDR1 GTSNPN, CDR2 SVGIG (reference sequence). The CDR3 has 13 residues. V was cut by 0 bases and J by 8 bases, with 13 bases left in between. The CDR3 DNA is TGTGCCTGGAGTGTGGTGGGGGACGGCGGCTACACCTTC. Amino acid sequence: CAWSVVGDGGYTF.

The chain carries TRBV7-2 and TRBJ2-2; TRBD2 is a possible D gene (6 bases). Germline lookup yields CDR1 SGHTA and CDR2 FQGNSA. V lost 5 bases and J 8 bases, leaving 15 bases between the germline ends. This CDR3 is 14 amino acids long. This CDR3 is CASSAGRRSGELFF. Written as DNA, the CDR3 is TGTGCCAGCAGCGCGGGACGACGGTCGGGGGAGCTGTTTTTT.

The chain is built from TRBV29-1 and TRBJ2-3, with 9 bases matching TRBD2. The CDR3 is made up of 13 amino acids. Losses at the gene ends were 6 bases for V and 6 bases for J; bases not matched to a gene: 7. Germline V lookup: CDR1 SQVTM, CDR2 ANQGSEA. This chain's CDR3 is CSVGREGLDTQYF. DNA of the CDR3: TGCAGCGTGGGGCGGGAGGGCCTCGATACGCAGTATTTT.

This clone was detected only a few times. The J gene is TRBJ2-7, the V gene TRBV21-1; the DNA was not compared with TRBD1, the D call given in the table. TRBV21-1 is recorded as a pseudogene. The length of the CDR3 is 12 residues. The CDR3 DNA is TGTGCCAGCAGCAACCCCCAGGACGAGCAGTACTTC. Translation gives CASSNPQDEQYF.

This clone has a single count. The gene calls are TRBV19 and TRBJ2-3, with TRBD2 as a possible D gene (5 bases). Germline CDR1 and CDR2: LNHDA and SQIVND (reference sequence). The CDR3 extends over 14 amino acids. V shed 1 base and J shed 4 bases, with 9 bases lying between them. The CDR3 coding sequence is TGTGCCAGTAGTATAGGGGGAGTGGCAGATACGCAGTATTTT. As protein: CASSIGGVADTQYF.

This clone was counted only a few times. The CDR3 bases are TGTGCCAGTAGTTCGCAGCCCGGGACAGGGGACGAGCAGTACTTC. Translating it yields CASSSQPGTGDEQYF. The chain couples TRBV19 to TRBJ2-5; 10 bases are a match to TRBD1. The DNA end is a closer match to TRBJ2-7, so the J assignment may be wrong. The CDR3 has 15 residues. Germline CDR1 reads LNHDA; CDR2 reads SQIVND (reference sequence).

This CDR3 reads CASSPQQDDEQFF. In nucleotides, the CDR3 is TGTGCCAGCTCACCTCAACAGGACGATGAGCAGTTCTTC. This chain joins TRBV18 and TRBJ2-1; a possible D gene is TRBD1 (5 bases). The length of the CDR3 is 13 residues. CDR1 is KGHSH, CDR2 LQKENI, per germline. Trimming left V 3 bases short and J 8 bases short, with 11 bases between.

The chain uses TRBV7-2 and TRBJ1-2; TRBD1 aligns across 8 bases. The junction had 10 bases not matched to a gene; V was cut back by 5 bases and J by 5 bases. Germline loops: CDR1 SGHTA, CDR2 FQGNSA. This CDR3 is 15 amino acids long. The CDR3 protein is CASSTPGQDPYGYTF. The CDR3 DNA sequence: TGTGCCAGCAGCACGCCGGGACAGGATCCTTATGGCTACACCTTC.

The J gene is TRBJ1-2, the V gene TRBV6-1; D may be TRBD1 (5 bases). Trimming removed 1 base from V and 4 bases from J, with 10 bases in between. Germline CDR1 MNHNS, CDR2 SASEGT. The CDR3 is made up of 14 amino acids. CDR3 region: CASSEEKGIYGYTF. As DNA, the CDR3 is TGTGCCAGCAGTGAAGAAAAGGGGATCTATGGCTACACCTTC.

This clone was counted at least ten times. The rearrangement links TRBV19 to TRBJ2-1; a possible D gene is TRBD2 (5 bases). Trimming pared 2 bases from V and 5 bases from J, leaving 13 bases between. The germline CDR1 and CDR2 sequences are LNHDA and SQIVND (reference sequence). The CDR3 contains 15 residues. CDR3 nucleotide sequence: TGTGCCAGTAGTATATTCCTAGTTAGCGACAATGAGCAGTTCTTC. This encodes CASSIFLVSDNEQFF.